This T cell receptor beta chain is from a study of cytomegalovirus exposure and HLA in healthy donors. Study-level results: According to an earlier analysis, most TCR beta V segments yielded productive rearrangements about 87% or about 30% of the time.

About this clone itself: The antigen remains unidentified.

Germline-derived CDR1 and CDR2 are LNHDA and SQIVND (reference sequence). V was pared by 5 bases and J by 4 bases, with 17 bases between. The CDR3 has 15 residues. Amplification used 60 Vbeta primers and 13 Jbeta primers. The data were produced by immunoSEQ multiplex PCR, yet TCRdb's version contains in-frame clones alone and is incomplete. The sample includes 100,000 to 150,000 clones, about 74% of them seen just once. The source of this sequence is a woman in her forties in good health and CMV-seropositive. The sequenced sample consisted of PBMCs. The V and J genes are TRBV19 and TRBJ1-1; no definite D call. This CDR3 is CASSVSLVRGTEAFF. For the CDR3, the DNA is TGTGCCAGTAGTGTTTCCTTGGTGCGAGGCACTGAAGCTTTCTTT. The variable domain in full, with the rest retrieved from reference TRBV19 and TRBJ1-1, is DGGITQSPKYLFRKEGQNVTLSCEQNLNHDAMYWYRQDPGQGLRLIYYSQIVNDFQKGDIAEGYSVSREKKESFPLTVTSAQKNPTAFYLCASSVSLVRGTEAFFGQGTRLTVV.